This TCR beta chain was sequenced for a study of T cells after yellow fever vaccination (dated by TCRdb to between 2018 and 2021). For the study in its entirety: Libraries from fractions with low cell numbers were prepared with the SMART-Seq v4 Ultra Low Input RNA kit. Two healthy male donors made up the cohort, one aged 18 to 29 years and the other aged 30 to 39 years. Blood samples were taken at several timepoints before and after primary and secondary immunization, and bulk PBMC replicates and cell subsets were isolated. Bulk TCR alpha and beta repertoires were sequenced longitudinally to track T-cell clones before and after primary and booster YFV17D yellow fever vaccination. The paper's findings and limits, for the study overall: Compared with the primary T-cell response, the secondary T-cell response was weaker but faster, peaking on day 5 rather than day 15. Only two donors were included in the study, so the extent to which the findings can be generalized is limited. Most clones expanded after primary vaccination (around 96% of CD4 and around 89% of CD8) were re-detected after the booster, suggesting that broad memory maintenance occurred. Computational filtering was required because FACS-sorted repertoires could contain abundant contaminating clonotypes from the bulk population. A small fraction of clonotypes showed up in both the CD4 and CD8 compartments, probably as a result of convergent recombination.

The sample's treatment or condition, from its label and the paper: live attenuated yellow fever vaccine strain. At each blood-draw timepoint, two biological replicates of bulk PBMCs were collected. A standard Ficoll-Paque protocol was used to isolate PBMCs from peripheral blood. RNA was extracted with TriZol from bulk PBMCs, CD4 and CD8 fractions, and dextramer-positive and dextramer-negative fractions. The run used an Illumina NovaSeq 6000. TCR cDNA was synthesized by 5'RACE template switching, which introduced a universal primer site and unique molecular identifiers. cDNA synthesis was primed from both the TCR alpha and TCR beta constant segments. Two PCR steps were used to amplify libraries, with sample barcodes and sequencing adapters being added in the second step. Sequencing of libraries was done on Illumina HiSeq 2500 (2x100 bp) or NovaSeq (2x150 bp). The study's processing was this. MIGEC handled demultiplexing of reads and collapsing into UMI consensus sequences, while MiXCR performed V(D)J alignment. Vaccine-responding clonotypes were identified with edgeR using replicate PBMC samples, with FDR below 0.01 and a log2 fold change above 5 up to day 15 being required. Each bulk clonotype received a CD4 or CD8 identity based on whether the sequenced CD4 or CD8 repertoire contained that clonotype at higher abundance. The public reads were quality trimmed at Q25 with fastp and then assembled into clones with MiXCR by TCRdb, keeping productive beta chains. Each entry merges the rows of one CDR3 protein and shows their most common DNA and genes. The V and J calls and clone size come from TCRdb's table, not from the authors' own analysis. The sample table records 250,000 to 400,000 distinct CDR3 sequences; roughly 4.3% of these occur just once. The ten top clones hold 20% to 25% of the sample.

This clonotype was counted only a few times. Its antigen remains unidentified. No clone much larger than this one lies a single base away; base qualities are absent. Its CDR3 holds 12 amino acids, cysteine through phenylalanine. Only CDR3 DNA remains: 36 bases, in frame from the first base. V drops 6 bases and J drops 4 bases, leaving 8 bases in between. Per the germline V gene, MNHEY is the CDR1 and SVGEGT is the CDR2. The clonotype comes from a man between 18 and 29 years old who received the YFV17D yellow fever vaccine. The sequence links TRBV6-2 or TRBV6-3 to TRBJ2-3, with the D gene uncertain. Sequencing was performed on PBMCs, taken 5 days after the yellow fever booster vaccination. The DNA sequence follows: TGTGCCAGCAGCCCGATCGCAGATACGCAGTATTTT. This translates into CASSPIADTQYF.